This TCR beta chain was captured in a study of blood T cells in healthy people across ages. As for the study in general: The template switching approach captured approximately one barcoded beta molecule for every two T cells.

Points from the study as a whole: PBMCs went unsorted, and a conclusive naive versus antigen-experienced comparison was therefore prevented. In these data, TCR beta diversity tracked strongly with naive T cell percentage.

This clonotype was seen more than once but under ten times. Its cognate antigen is unknown. Then a second PCR, running about 6 to 12 cycles, was carried out with a sample-barcoded 5' primer and a J-beta primer mix. Every individual sample yielded 2.5 million or more paired-end reads (each containing CDR3). TCRdb redid the calling of the 5' RACE reads with MiXCR, one entry per CDR3 protein. Here the sample spans 380,000 or so distinct CDR3 sequences, 45% to 60% being singletons. This receptor was obtained from a man in his sixties in good health. Sequenced sample: blood.

The CDR3 DNA follows: TGCGCCAGCAGCTTGGTGGCCAGTACGACAGATACGCAGTATTTT. Translated: CASSLVASTTDTQYF. The chain uses TRBV5-1 and TRBJ2-3, with unresolved D. V was clipped by 0 bases and J by 3 bases, with 11 bases between them. CDR1 is SGHRS and CDR2 is YFSETQ in the germline V gene. The CDR3 contains 15 residues.